A selection of T cell receptor beta chains follows, all from one sample in a study of blood T cell repertoires in COVID-19. Some clones are missing from TCRdb's copy, which holds only in-frame ones; the method was immunoSEQ multiplex PCR. In the table there are about 290,000 clones, around 90% of which are singletons. The source material was PBMCs or T cells enriched from blood (not recorded which). These receptors were taken from a woman aged 40 to 50 who had recovered from COVID-19. Each CDR3 is given with its conserved first and last residue. A D gene is named only where the DNA matches it firmly. Not every row has a clone size; where given, it reads once, few, many or a size class.

D gene: TRBD2
clone size: .
V gene: TRBV5-1
J gene: TRBJ2-3
CDR3 protein: CASSLGSGGRTDTQYF
CDR3 DNA: TGCGCCAGCAGCTTGGGGAGCGGGGGTCGCACAGATACGCAGTATTTT

D gene: TRBD2
clone size: .
V gene: TRBV5-1
J gene: TRBJ2-2
CDR3 protein: CASSSTSGRLTGELFF
CDR3 DNA: TGCGCCAGCAGCTCTACTAGCGGGAGACTCACCGGGGAGCTGTTTTTT

D gene: TRBD2
clone size: .
V gene: TRBV30
J gene: TRBJ2-2
CDR3 protein: CAWIAGVNTGELFF
CDR3 DNA: TGTGCCTGGATAGCGGGAGTCAACACCGGGGAGCTGTTTTTT

D gene: .
clone size: .
V gene: TRBV7-8
J gene: TRBJ1-1
CDR3 protein: CASTSSIDMNTEAFF
CDR3 DNA: TGTGCCAGCACCTCGTCGATAGACATGAACACTGAAGCTTTCTTT

D gene: .
clone size: once
V gene: TRBV19
J gene: TRBJ1-3
CDR3 protein: CASSMAGAGNTIYF
CDR3 DNA: TGTGCCAGTAGTATGGCAGGGGCTGGAAACACCATATATTTT

D gene: TRBD1
clone size: .
V gene: TRBV7-2
J gene: TRBJ1-6
CDR3 protein: CASSFGRGSPLHF
CDR3 DNA: TGTGCCAGCAGCTTTGGCAGGGGGTCACCCCTCCACTTT

D gene: .
clone size: .
V gene: TRBV3-1/TRBV3-2
J gene: TRBJ1-2
CDR3 protein: CASSQDNGVREYYGYTF
CDR3 DNA: TGTGCCAGCAGCCAAGATAACGGGGTGCGAGAGTACTATGGCTACACCTTC

D gene: .
clone size: .
V gene: TRBV18
J gene: TRBJ1-2
CDR3 protein: CASSPPVTATFRGYTF
CDR3 DNA: TGTGCCAGCTCACCACCGGTCACAGCTACCTTTCGGGGCTACACCTTC

D gene: TRBD1
clone size: .
V gene: TRBV6-5
J gene: TRBJ2-1
CDR3 protein: CASSGQGSYNEQFF
CDR3 DNA: TGTGCCAGCAGCGGACAGGGGTCCTACAATGAGCAGTTCTTC

D gene: .
clone size: .
V gene: TRBV5-4
J gene: TRBJ2-2
CDR3 protein: CASSLAAGLNTGELFF
CDR3 DNA: TGTGCCAGCAGCTTGGCGGCGGGCTTGAACACCGGGGAGCTGTTTTTT

D gene: TRBD1
clone size: .
V gene: TRBV2
J gene: TRBJ1-3
CDR3 protein: CASSEPGTGLGNTIYF
CDR3 DNA: TGTGCCAGCAGTGAACCTGGGACAGGGTTGGGAAACACCATATATTTT

D gene: TRBD1
clone size: .
V gene: TRBV11-2
J gene: TRBJ1-3
CDR3 protein: CASSYRGDTIYF
CDR3 DNA: TGTGCCAGCAGCTACAGGGGAGACACCATATATTTT

D gene: TRBD2
clone size: .
V gene: TRBV2
J gene: TRBJ2-1
CDR3 protein: CASSDSGRYNEQFF
CDR3 DNA: TGTGCCAGCTCTGACAGCGGGAGATATAATGAGCAGTTCTTC

D gene: TRBD1
clone size: .
V gene: TRBV19
J gene: TRBJ2-2
CDR3 protein: CASSMGQGAGTGELFF
CDR3 DNA: TGTGCCAGTAGTATGGGACAGGGGGCGGGAACCGGGGAGCTGTTTTTT

D gene: TRBD1
clone size: .
V gene: TRBV4-3
J gene: TRBJ2-3
CDR3 protein: CASSQAAGQETDTQYF
CDR3 DNA: TGCGCCAGCAGCCAAGCCGCCGGACAGGAGACAGATACGCAGTATTTT

D gene: TRBD1
clone size: .
V gene: TRBV7-2
J gene: TRBJ2-5
CDR3 protein: CASSLAFGTGGLSQETQYF
CDR3 DNA: TGTGCCAGCAGCTTAGCGTTTGGGACAGGGGGTCTGAGCCAAGAGACCCAGTACTTC

D gene: .
clone size: .
V gene: TRBV28
J gene: TRBJ2-5
CDR3 protein: CASSIAFEGGETQYF
CDR3 DNA: TGTGCCAGCAGCATAGCCTTCGAGGGCGGAGAGACCCAGTACTTC

D gene: .
clone size: .
V gene: TRBV2
J gene: TRBJ2-3
CDR3 protein: CASSRDTSSDTQYF
CDR3 DNA: TGTGCCAGCAGTCGGGACACATCCTCAGATACGCAGTATTTT

D gene: .
clone size: .
V gene: TRBV7-8
J gene: TRBJ1-1
CDR3 protein: CASSSQTNTEAFF
CDR3 DNA: TGTGCCAGCAGCTCACAGACGAACACTGAAGCTTTCTTT

D gene: TRBD2
clone size: .
V gene: TRBV5-1
J gene: TRBJ2-1
CDR3 protein: CASSLTAAGADEQFF
CDR3 DNA: TGCGCCAGCAGCTTGACCGCAGCGGGAGCCGATGAGCAGTTCTTC

D gene: TRBD2
clone size: .
V gene: TRBV10-3
J gene: TRBJ2-3
CDR3 protein: CAISGFSGTSGRALDTQYF
CDR3 DNA: TGTGCCATCAGCGGTTTCTCCGGGACTAGCGGGAGGGCCTTGGATACGCAGTATTTT

D gene: .
clone size: .
V gene: TRBV5-6
J gene: TRBJ2-2
CDR3 protein: CASSLFRAGNTGELFF
CDR3 DNA: TGTGCCAGCAGCCTGTTTCGAGCGGGTAACACCGGGGAGCTGTTTTTT

D gene: TRBD2
clone size: .
V gene: TRBV7-2
J gene: TRBJ2-2
CDR3 protein: CASSPRTSGGPVTGELFF
CDR3 DNA: TGTGCCAGCAGCCCCCGGACTAGCGGGGGGCCAGTCACCGGGGAGCTGTTTTTT

D gene: TRBD2
clone size: .
V gene: TRBV6-1
J gene: TRBJ2-7
CDR3 protein: CASSETASGPVSYEQYF
CDR3 DNA: TGTGCCAGCAGTGAAACGGCTAGCGGACCAGTCTCCTACGAGCAGTACTTC

D gene: TRBD1
clone size: .
V gene: TRBV7-2
J gene: TRBJ2-7
CDR3 protein: CASGNRGSSSSYEQYF
CDR3 DNA: TGTGCCAGCGGTAACAGGGGGTCCTCGAGCTCCTACGAGCAGTACTTC

D gene: TRBD1
clone size: .
V gene: TRBV5-1
J gene: TRBJ2-2
CDR3 protein: CASSQNRGLGELFF
CDR3 DNA: TGCGCCAGCAGCCAAAACAGGGGGCTGGGGGAGCTGTTTTTT

D gene: .
clone size: .
V gene: TRBV7-9
J gene: TRBJ1-6
CDR3 protein: CASSPGTVNSPLHF
CDR3 DNA: TGTGCCAGCAGCCCGGGAACAGTTAATTCACCCCTCCACTTT

D gene: .
clone size: .
V gene: TRBV7-9
J gene: TRBJ1-2
CDR3 protein: CASSSAVIVGGYTF
CDR3 DNA: TGTGCCAGCAGCTCCGCAGTCATTGTTGGCGGCTACACCTTC

D gene: TRBD1
clone size: .
V gene: TRBV5-1
J gene: TRBJ2-2
CDR3 protein: CASSQGAATGELFF
CDR3 DNA: TGCGCCAGCAGCCAGGGGGCGGCCACCGGGGAGCTGTTTTTT

D gene: .
clone size: .
V gene: TRBV6-1
J gene: TRBJ1-5
CDR3 protein: CASSEGLLSNQPQHF
CDR3 DNA: TGTGCCAGCAGTGAAGGTTTGCTATCCAATCAGCCCCAGCATTTT

D gene: .
clone size: .
V gene: TRBV2
J gene: TRBJ1-1
CDR3 protein: CASRRAPPQAAFF
CDR3 DNA: TGTGCCAGCAGGAGAGCCCCTCCACAGGCGGCTTTCTTT

D gene: TRBD1
clone size: .
V gene: TRBV7-2
J gene: TRBJ1-2
CDR3 protein: CASRNRGRDYGYTF
CDR3 DNA: TGTGCCAGCAGAAACAGGGGGCGCGACTATGGCTACACCTTC

D gene: .
clone size: .
V gene: TRBV3-1/TRBV3-2
J gene: TRBJ1-3
CDR3 protein: CASSQSRGRGNTIYF
CDR3 DNA: TGTGCCAGCAGCCAATCCCGTGGCAGAGGAAACACCATATATTTT

D gene: .
clone size: .
V gene: TRBV29-1
J gene: TRBJ1-2
CDR3 protein: CSVRSGNNYGYTF
CDR3 DNA: TGCAGCGTTCGGTCAGGGAATAACTATGGCTACACCTTC

D gene: TRBD2
clone size: .
V gene: TRBV5-4
J gene: TRBJ2-1
CDR3 protein: CASSLSGTSGINEQFF
CDR3 DNA: TGTGCCAGCAGCTTGTCAGGGACTAGCGGTATCAATGAGCAGTTCTTC

D gene: .
clone size: .
V gene: TRBV4-2
J gene: TRBJ2-1
CDR3 protein: CASSQDDGVGEQFF
CDR3 DNA: TGTGCCAGCAGCCAAGATGATGGAGTAGGTGAGCAGTTCTTC

D gene: TRBD2
clone size: .
V gene: TRBV11-2
J gene: TRBJ2-2
CDR3 protein: CASSLRLAGGPETGELFF
CDR3 DNA: TGTGCCAGCAGCCTCCGACTAGCGGGAGGGCCGGAGACCGGGGAGCTGTTTTTT

D gene: TRBD1
clone size: .
V gene: TRBV19
J gene: TRBJ1-2
CDR3 protein: CASRGQGYDYGYTF
CDR3 DNA: TGTGCCAGTAGAGGACAGGGGTATGACTATGGCTACACCTTC

D gene: .
clone size: .
V gene: TRBV19
J gene: TRBJ1-4
CDR3 protein: CASSSRGQVLSTNEKLFF
CDR3 DNA: TGTGCCAGTAGTTCCCGGGGACAAGTACTATCAACTAATGAAAAACTGTTTTTT

D gene: TRBD1
clone size: .
V gene: TRBV6-5
J gene: TRBJ2-7
CDR3 protein: CASSYRTGASYEQYF
CDR3 DNA: TGTGCCAGCAGTTACCGGACAGGGGCGTCCTACGAGCAGTACTTC

D gene: .
clone size: .
V gene: TRBV12-3/TRBV12-4
J gene: TRBJ1-5
CDR3 protein: CASSKGGGRPQHF
CDR3 DNA: TGTGCCAGCAGTAAGGGGGGAGGGCGGCCCCAGCATTTT

D gene: TRBD1
clone size: .
V gene: TRBV27
J gene: TRBJ1-1
CDR3 protein: CASRYSGQDYTEAFF
CDR3 DNA: TGTGCCAGCAGGTACTCCGGACAGGATTACACTGAAGCTTTCTTT

D gene: .
clone size: once
V gene: TRBV6-5
J gene: TRBJ2-1
CDR3 protein: CASSYTPGIEGEQFF
CDR3 DNA: TGTGCCAGCAGTTACACCCCCGGTATCGAGGGTGAGCAGTTCTTC

D gene: TRBD1
clone size: .
V gene: TRBV6-5
J gene: TRBJ1-2
CDR3 protein: CASSHRGPPSYGYTF
CDR3 DNA: TGTGCCAGCAGCCACAGGGGGCCTCCTAGCTATGGCTACACCTTC

D gene: TRBD1
clone size: .
V gene: TRBV5-4
J gene: TRBJ2-2
CDR3 protein: CASSLGQGQNGELFF
CDR3 DNA: TGTGCCAGCAGCCTCGGACAGGGTCAAAACGGGGAGCTGTTTTTT

D gene: TRBD2
clone size: .
V gene: TRBV4-3
J gene: TRBJ2-1
CDR3 protein: CASSQGFASGPFLSSYNEQFF
CDR3 DNA: TGCGCCAGCAGCCAAGGGTTTGCTAGCGGACCCTTCTTAAGCTCCTACAATGAGCAGTTCTTC

D gene: TRBD1
clone size: .
V gene: TRBV19
J gene: TRBJ1-1
CDR3 protein: CASSSTRRGTGQAFF
CDR3 DNA: TGTGCCAGTAGTTCAACCCGGCGGGGGACAGGGCAAGCTTTCTTT

D gene: TRBD2
clone size: once
V gene: TRBV11-2
J gene: TRBJ2-2
CDR3 protein: CASSELAGVPGELFF
CDR3 DNA: TGTGCCAGCAGCGAACTAGCGGGAGTACCCGGGGAGCTGTTTTTT

D gene: .
clone size: .
V gene: TRBV2
J gene: TRBJ2-7
CDR3 protein: CASSDGRTYEQYF
CDR3 DNA: TGTGCCAGCAGTGATGGGAGGACCTACGAGCAGTACTTC

D gene: .
clone size: .
V gene: TRBV29-1
J gene: TRBJ2-3
CDR3 protein: CSVDPSTRADTQYF
CDR3 DNA: TGCAGCGTTGATCCCAGCACGAGGGCAGATACGCAGTATTTT

D gene: TRBD1
clone size: .
V gene: TRBV29-1
J gene: TRBJ1-2
CDR3 protein: CSVEGTGVNYGYTF
CDR3 DNA: TGCAGCGTTGAGGGGACAGGGGTAAACTATGGCTACACCTTC

D gene: .
clone size: .
V gene: TRBV5-1
J gene: TRBJ2-3
CDR3 protein: CASSLEWGPTDTQYF
CDR3 DNA: TGCGCCAGCAGCTTGGAGTGGGGGCCCACAGATACGCAGTATTTT